This T cell receptor beta chain was captured in a study of CD8 T cells in ankylosing spondylitis (dated by TCRdb to about 2017). At the level of the whole study: To find TCR variants linked to disease, the study profiled T cell receptor beta repertoires in ankylosing spondylitis patients and healthy donors. The full study cohort was made up of about 25 ankylosing spondylitis patients and about a hundred healthy donors. Peripheral blood samples were taken, and synovial fluid was additionally collected from ankylosing spondylitis patients. Here is what the overall study found, with its caveats: The disease-linked clones had a CD8+ phenotype and were found at relatively low frequencies in peripheral blood. Significant enrichment of the disease-linked clones was reported in matched synovial fluid samples from ankylosing spondylitis patients. Some of the motif variants had been reported before in the synovial fluid and blood of reactive arthritis patients, a finding that suggests common disease-initiation mechanisms. Blood from ankylosing spondylitis patients appeared to be characterized by a TCR beta motif made up of under ten highly homologous amino acid variants.

The cysteine opens and the phenylalanine closes a CDR3 of 15 amino acids. Of the read, only the CDR3 DNA is kept; its 45 bases are in frame from base 1. Trimming takes 5 bases off V and 0 bases off J; junction bases not matched to a gene: 4. From the germline V gene, CDR1 is SGHDT and CDR2 is YYEEEE. The sample holds many counts of this clonotype. Its antigen is unknown. Within one base of it there is no much larger clone, and no base qualities were kept. Sequencing relied on an Illumina HiSeq 2500. TCR beta libraries were prepared by quantitative 5'-RACE with molecular barcodes. On the study's bioinformatics: A new computational method, built on a probabilistic model of VDJ rearrangement, was used to identify disease-linked TCR variants. In TCRdb, the public reads were trimmed at Q25 with fastp and aligned with MiXCR, with productive beta chains retained. Under each unique CDR3 protein, matching rows form one entry showing the most common genes and DNA. None of the V and J calls come from the authors' own analysis; TCRdb made them. The sample profile shows fewer than 550,000 distinct CDR3 sequences; roughly 5% of them were found once. Under 4.5% of the sample belongs to the ten largest clones.

The sequenced sample consisted of blood, either unsorted or a sorted T cell fraction (not recorded which). This receptor was taken from a male donor with ankylosing spondylitis. The chain uses TRBV5-6 and TRBJ1-3, with 8 middle bases fitting TRBD1. Read as DNA, the sequence is TGTGCCAGCAGTCCGGACAGGGCCTCTGGAAACACCATATATTTT. It specifies CASSPDRASGNTIYF.